This T cell receptor (beta chain) was observed in a study of cytomegalovirus exposure and HLA in healthy donors. Study-wide results and caveats: V- and J-gene trimming of TCR beta was linked (in a later analysis) to a missense DCLRE1C variant. Owing to their indistinguishability, certain V segments, notably TRBV6-2 and TRBV6-3, were excluded. An Asian-associated ancestry cluster reportedly showed fewer N-insertions than the approximately 690-donor mean in a later analysis.

Points on this clone: Its specificity is unknown.

A multiplex PCR was run with 60 Vbeta primers and 13 Jbeta primers. Some clones are missing from TCRdb's copy, which holds only in-frame ones; the method was immunoSEQ multiplex PCR. Here the sample spans roughly 130,000 clones, roughly 88% being singletons. Germline V gene sequence: CDR1 LNHDA, CDR2 SQIVND (reference sequence). Between the trimmed V and J ends, which lost 3 bases and 4 bases, there was a span of 9 bases. CDR3 length: 13 residues. Sequences were obtained from PBMCs. The genes are TRBV19 and TRBJ2-5, with no clear D. This TCR came from a woman under 30 in good health and CMV-seropositive. CDR3 nucleotides: TGTGCCAGTAGTATTGTCCGAGGAGAGACCCAGTACTTC. Protein: CASSIVRGETQYF.